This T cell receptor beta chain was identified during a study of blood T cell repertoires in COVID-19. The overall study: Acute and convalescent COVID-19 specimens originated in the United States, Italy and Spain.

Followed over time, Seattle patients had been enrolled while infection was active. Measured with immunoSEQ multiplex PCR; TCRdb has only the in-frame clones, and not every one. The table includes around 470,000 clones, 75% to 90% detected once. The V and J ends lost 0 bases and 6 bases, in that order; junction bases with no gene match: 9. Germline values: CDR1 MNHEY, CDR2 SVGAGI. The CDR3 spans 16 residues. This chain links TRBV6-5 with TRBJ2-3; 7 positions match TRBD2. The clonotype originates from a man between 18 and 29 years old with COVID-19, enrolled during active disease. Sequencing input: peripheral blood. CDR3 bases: TGTGCCAGCAGTTACTCGTTAGGACTAGGCGGGGATACGCAGTATTTT. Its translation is CASSYSLGLGGDTQYF.